This TCR beta chain was identified during a study of cytomegalovirus exposure and HLA in healthy donors. This clone has only a few counts. Trimming stripped 4 bases from V and 4 bases from J, with 15 bases between. From germline, CDR1 is SGHRS and CDR2 YFSETQ. The CDR3 extends over 15 amino acids. The primer mix had 60 Vbeta and 13 Jbeta primers. Some clones are missing from TCRdb's copy, which holds only in-frame ones; the method was immunoSEQ multiplex PCR. The table records tens of thousands of clones, roughly 78% of them present only once. The clonotype was recovered from a man aged 40-49 years in good health and CMV-seronegative. The chain uses TRBV5-1 and TRBJ1-3; possible D gene TRBD1, 6 bases. What was sequenced was PBMCs. This CDR3 is CASSATGTSGNTIYF. The CDR3, as DNA: TGCGCCAGCAGCGCAACCGGGACATCCGGAAACACCATATATTTT.